This T cell receptor beta chain was captured in a study of CD8 T cells in ankylosing spondylitis. In its sample, this clonotype was seen many times. Its antigen is unknown. This CDR3 is built from 15 residues. J lost 2 bases, V lost 1 base, and 1 base had no gene match. General study points: Within ankylosing spondylitis blood, a TCR beta motif made up of under 10 highly homologous variants appeared to be characteristic. Reportedly, disease-linked clones are significantly enriched in ankylosing spondylitis patients' matched synovial fluid.

TCRdb reprocessed the 5' RACE reads with MiXCR, giving one entry per CDR3 protein. The table has more than 250,000 distinct CDR3 sequences, approximately 8% seen once. The sample was blood, either unsorted or a sorted T cell fraction (not recorded which). The genes are TRBV12-3 or TRBV12-4 and TRBJ2-1, with 8 bases lining up with TRBD2. The sequence derives from a male donor with ankylosing spondylitis. This chain's CDR3 is CASSLGSGTYNEQFF. The CDR3, as DNA: TGTGCCAGCAGTTTAGGTAGCGGGACCTACAATGAGCAGTTCTTC.